One TCR beta chain is described in this entry. Clones were sequenced by immunoSEQ multiplex PCR, and TCRdb holds only the in-frame ones, with some missing. The data hold tens of thousands of clones, with around 88% observed a single time. This sample is part of a study of OX40 agonist ivuxolimab in advanced cancers. In the study overall: Dose-escalation patients suffered from hepatocellular carcinoma, melanoma, renal cell or head and neck cancer. Partial response was recorded in three patients: one hepatocellular carcinoma and two cutaneous melanoma cases.

V shed 9 bases, J shed 5 bases, and the junction held 4 bases outside the gene matches. CDR1 and CDR2 from the germline V gene are LNHDA and SQIVND (reference sequence). CDR3 length: 13 amino acids. The chain is built from TRBV19 and TRBJ2-1; TRBD1 matches at 10 bases. The input for sequencing was CD4+ or CD8+ T cells sorted from blood, taken in a trial of the OX40 agonist ivuxolimab. The TCR was taken from an adult with an advanced solid tumor such as melanoma, head and neck, liver or kidney cancer. As DNA, the CDR3 is TGTGCCAGCCTGGGACAGGGGAACAATGAGCAGTTCTTC. Encoded protein: CASLGQGNNEQFF.